This T cell receptor beta chain stems from a study of T-cell reconstitution after alpha-beta-depleted transplantation in children. Findings and caveats of the study: Fresh T-cell production supplied most of the T-cell counts and diversity seen one year after transplant.

On this clonotype itself: Antigen: not known.

Researchers prepared the TCRbeta library using unique molecular identifiers, the study reports. TCRdb analysed the PCR reads with MiXCR anew, one entry per CDR3 protein. Of hundreds of thousands of distinct CDR3 sequences listed, 16% were seen once; the top ten hold 5%. CDR1 is SGHRS, CDR2 YFSETQ, per germline. J gave up 10 bases and V 3 bases, and 11 bases lay outside the gene matches. The CDR3 extends over 14 amino acids. V and J are TRBV5-1 and TRBJ2-3; TRBD2 matches at 7 bases. The receptor's source is a male patient under 18 who had a stem cell transplant for acute lymphoblastic leukemia, so the T cells may come from the graft donor. The input for sequencing was PBMCs, mostly from graft donor cells, taken 360 days after TCRalphabeta/CD19-depleted stem cell transplant. CDR3 region: CASSWERDGEPQYF. The CDR3 bases are TGCGCCAGCAGCTGGGAGCGGGACGGGGAGCCGCAGTATTTT.